These 10 T cell receptor beta chains were all obtained from the same sample, sequenced in a study of radiation and T cells in renal cell carcinoma. The method was immunoSEQ multiplex PCR; TCRdb's version includes in-frame clones alone and lacks a portion of them. The sample yields just over 95,000 clones, approximately 82% seen once. Documented time point: blood 4 weeks post-SBRT, at nephrectomy. As for treatment: 15 Gy SBRT to primary tumor, nephrectomy 4 weeks later. The specimen comprised blood, sampled from a patient whose treatment included radiotherapy and nephrectomy. The receptors derive from a man aged 60 to 75 with renal cell carcinoma.

This clone appeared a few times. The chain joins TRBV27 to TRBJ2-7; TRBD1 is a possible D gene (5 bases). V lost 2 bases, J lost 3 bases, and 5 bases lay in between. Germline CDR1 reads MNHEY; CDR2 reads SMNVEV (reference sequence). The CDR3 is 12 residues long. CDR3 sequence reads: CASSLDSYEQYF. The CDR3 coding sequence is TGTGCCAGCAGTTTAGACAGCTACGAGCAGTACTTC.

The rearrangement joins TRBV28 to TRBJ1-2; no clear D. Germline values: CDR1 MDHEN, CDR2 SYDVKM. The length of the CDR3 is 12 residues. V was pared by 6 bases and J by 4 bases, with 9 bases between. The CDR3 DNA is TGTGCCAGCAGGCAGCTAACCTATGGCTACACCTTC. Residues: CASRQLTYGYTF.

J is TRBJ1-3 and V is TRBV12-5; 8 positions match TRBD1. The V segment lost 6 bases and the J segment 0 bases; nucleotides outside the gene matches: 7. Germline CDR1 reads LGHNT; CDR2 reads FRNRAP. The CDR3 runs to 16 residues. CDR3 loop: CASGRDRGDSGNTIYF. The CDR3 region has the DNA TGTGCTAGTGGCAGAGACAGGGGCGACTCTGGAAACACCATATATTTT.

The chain couples TRBV9 to TRBJ2-1; 13 positions agree with TRBD2. This CDR3 contains 13 residues. V was clipped by 7 bases and J by 8 bases; unmatched bases: 3. Germline V gives CDR1 SGDLS, CDR2 YYNGEE. In nucleotides, the CDR3 is TGTGCCAGCGGGGGACTAGCGGGATATGAGCAGTTCTTC. This translates into CASGGLAGYEQFF. The variable domain in full, with the rest retrieved from reference TRBV9 and TRBJ2-1, is DSGVTQTPKHLITATGQRVTLRCSPRSGDLSVYWYQQSLDQGLQFLIQYYNGEERAKGNILERFSAQQFPDLHSELNLSSLELGDSALYFCASGGLAGYEQFFGPGTRLTVL.

The chain couples TRBV5-6 to TRBJ2-5; 14 bases fit TRBD2. CDR3 size: 17 residues. With 4 bases clipped from V and 7 bases from J, the junction kept 12 bases outside the gene matches. CDR1 SGHDT and CDR2 YYEEEE come from the germline V gene. The DNA for the CDR3 is TGTGCCAGCAGCCCCGCGGGACTAGCGGGAGTGGAAGTGACCCAGTACTTC. It encodes CASSPAGLAGVEVTQYF.

This rearrangement joins TRBV18 to TRBJ1-1; maybe TRBD1 (6 bases). This CDR3 is 15 amino acids long. CDR1 and CDR2 from the germline V gene are KGHSH and LQKENI. V lost 4 bases to trimming and J lost 3 bases, with 15 bases between them. Here the CDR3 DNA reads TGTGCCAGCTCACTAACCTACAGGGAAGACACTGAAGCTTTCTTT. Its translation: CASSLTYREDTEAFF.

The genes are TRBV7-2 and TRBJ2-2; 7 nucleotides align to TRBD1. The CDR3 runs to 15 residues. Trimming at V came to 1 base and at J to 3 bases, leaving 2 bases not matched to a gene. The germline V gene has CDR1 SGHTA and CDR2 FQGNSA. In DNA form, the CDR3 reads TGTGCCAGCAGCTTAGAACAGGGGCACACCGGGGAGCTGTTTTTT. This gives the protein CASSLEQGHTGELFF.

V gene TRBV7-9 combines with J gene TRBJ2-6; D possibly corresponds to TRBD2 (7 bases). This CDR3 is 16 amino acids long. Germline lookup yields CDR1 SEHNR and CDR2 FQNEAQ (reference sequence). V dropped 2 bases and J dropped 2 bases, with 10 bases sitting between them. The CDR3 DNA reads as TGTGCCAGCAGCTTATTGGGGGGGCCTGGGGCCAACGTCCTGACTTTC. Translated: CASSLLGGPGANVLTF.

The chain recombines TRBV10-3 with TRBJ2-5, with a possible D match to TRBD2 (6 bases). V was shortened by 8 bases and J by 1 base, with 20 bases between the two germline ends. CDR3 length: 16 residues. The V gene's germline CDR1 is ENHRY and CDR2 SYGVKD. This CDR3 reads CAISGADNHLQETQYF. In DNA, the CDR3 is TGTGCCATCTCGGGAGCAGATAACCACCTCCAAGAGACCCAGTACTTC.

CDR3 bases: TGTGCCTGGAGGACACAGGGAGGGAAGTTCTTC. Translated: CAWRTQGGKFF. The rearrangement links TRBV30 to TRBJ2-1, with D possibly TRBD2 on 7 matching bases. The V gene's germline CDR1 is GTSNPN and CDR2 SVGIG (reference sequence). V lost 3 bases, J lost 14 bases, and 14 bases lay in between. The CDR3 contains 11 residues.